One and the same sample provided the 29 T cell receptor beta chains below, sequenced in a study of beta chain features in type 1 diabetes. The study reverse transcribed the entire isolated RNA, so it sequenced expressed TCRB transcripts. The data were produced by immunoSEQ multiplex PCR, yet TCRdb's version contains in-frame clones alone and is incomplete. The data show fewer than 400,000 clones, about a tenth seen once. Study results and caveats: TCRB CDR3s were moderately but significantly shorter in Type 1 diabetes patients in all four CD4+ subsets.

These TCRs are of unknown antigen specificity. The specimen was central memory CD4+ T cells from blood. Receptors originate from a man younger than 40 with type 1 diabetes.

This clone was seen more than once but under ten times. The chain joins TRBV5-1 to TRBJ2-4; the D gene is possibly TRBD2 (5 bases). The V gene's germline CDR1 is SGHRS and CDR2 YFSETQ. Trimming removed 9 bases at V and 2 bases at J, with 12 bases between. CDR3 length: 13 residues. The CDR3 coding sequence is TGCGCCACCGCGGGTTGGACCAAAAACATTCAGTACTTC. It encodes CATAGWTKNIQYF. Supplemented by reference TRBV5-1 and TRBJ2-4, the full variable domain reads KAGVTQTPRYLIKTRGQQVTLSCSPISGHRSVSWYQQTPGQGLQFLFEYFSETQRNKGNFPGRFSGRQFSNSRSEMNVSTLELGDSALYLCATAGWTKNIQYFGAGTRLSVL.

This clone was detected a few times. This chain joins TRBV25-1 and TRBJ2-7; 9 nucleotides line up with TRBD1. This CDR3 comprises 13 residues. With 8 bases clipped from V and 1 base from J, the junction kept 3 bases outside the gene matches. Germline CDR1 is MGHDK and CDR2 is SYGVNS. The CDR3 DNA sequence: TGTGCCAGCCTAGGACAGGGGTCCTACGAGCAGTACTTC. Translated: CASLGQGSYEQYF.

The chain joins TRBV29-1 to TRBJ2-6, with 7 bases lining up with TRBD1. CDR1 SQVTM and CDR2 ANQGSEA come from the germline V gene. The J segment lost 0 bases and the V segment lost 4 bases, leaving 9 bases of the junction unmatched. The CDR3 contains 17 residues. The CDR3 protein is CSVVWGQIRSGANVLTF. In DNA form, the CDR3 reads TGCAGCGTTGTTTGGGGACAGATTCGCTCTGGGGCCAACGTCCTGACTTTC.

This clone was seen a few times. This chain connects TRBV7-2 to TRBJ1-2; 7 nucleotides align to TRBD1. The CDR3 has 14 amino acids. Germline trimming cut 5 bases from V and 8 bases from J; bases unmatched to any gene: 11. CDR1 and CDR2 from the germline V gene are SGHTA and FQGNSA. For the CDR3, the DNA is TGTGCCAGCAGCCGTAGAGACAGGGCGGGCGGCTACACCTTC. Its protein product is CASSRRDRAGGYTF.

As concerns this clone: This CDR3 is also generated by other DNA sequences in the sample. The chain employs TRBV7-9 and TRBJ2-7, with D maybe TRBD2 (6 bases). CDR3 length: 15 residues. Germline lookup yields CDR1 SEHNR and CDR2 FQNEAQ (reference sequence). Deletions cut 4 bases from V and 0 bases from J, with 13 bases between. For the CDR3, the DNA is TGTGCCAGCAGCTCCCGGACGGGAGTCTCCTACGAGCAGTACTTC. Translating gives CASSSRTGVSYEQYF.

This clone was seen more than once but under ten times. This rearrangement joins TRBV7-9 to TRBJ1-4; D call uncertain. Trimming took 0 bases from V and 4 from J, leaving 18 bases between them. Germline CDR1 and CDR2: SEHNR and FQNEAQ (reference sequence). CDR3 size: 18 residues. The CDR3 protein is CASSLARVSETSNEKLFF. The DNA of the CDR3 is TGTGCCAGCAGCTTAGCTCGGGTATCAGAGACAAGTAATGAAAAACTGTTTTTT. The entire variable domain, with the rest obtained from reference TRBV7-9 and TRBJ1-4, is as follows: DTGVSQNPRHKITKRGQNVTFRCDPISEHNRLYWYRQTLGQGPEFLTYFQNEAQLEKSRLLSDRFSAERPKGSFSTLEIQRTEQGDSAMYLCASSLARVSETSNEKLFFGSGTQLSVL.

This clone showed up just a few times. J is TRBJ2-2 and V is TRBV29-1; 8 bases align to TRBD2. After removal of 7 bases from V and 0 bases from J, the junction contained 7 bases not matched to a gene. The CDR3 is 15 amino acids. The germline gives CDR1 SQVTM, CDR2 ANQGSEA. The CDR3 reads CSGALGGANTGELFF. The CDR3 region has the DNA TGCAGCGGCGCCCTCGGGGGGGCGAACACCGGGGAGCTGTTTTTT.

This clone was picked up a small number of times. The chain has TRBV27 and TRBJ2-7, with 8 bases lining up with TRBD2. This CDR3 has 15 amino acids. Germline CDR1 and CDR2: MNHEY and SMNVEV (reference sequence). After removal of 0 bases from V and 5 bases from J, the junction contained 6 bases not matched to a gene. The CDR3, as DNA: TGTGCCAGCAGTTTATCGGGACTAGTATTCCACGAGCAGTACTTC. This gives the protein CASSLSGLVFHEQYF.

This clone was counted between two and nine times. The rearrangement joins TRBV10-3 to TRBJ2-3; 8 bases map to TRBD2. Germline CDR1 reads ENHRY; CDR2 reads SYGVKD. This CDR3 region has 16 residues. V shed 10 bases, J shed 4 bases, and the junction held 16 bases outside the gene matches. CDR3 nucleotide sequence: TGTGCCACCAGCCAGACGGGACTAGTGGGCGCAGATACGCAGTATTTT. Protein sequence: CATSQTGLVGADTQYF.

This clone was counted between two and nine times. This CDR3 reads CASTNRANSEKLFF. Here the CDR3 DNA reads TGTGCCAGCACTAATAGGGCCAACTCTGAAAAACTGTTTTTT. The chain joins TRBV27 to TRBJ1-4; D gene uncertain. V lost 7 bases and J lost 7, with 16 bases in between. The CDR3 sequence is 14 residues long. Germline assignment: CDR1 MNHEY and CDR2 SMNVEV (reference sequence).

This clone has only a few counts. The chain uses TRBV7-2 and TRBJ1-1, with 8 nucleotides matching TRBD1. The V gene end was trimmed by 5 bases and the J gene end by 0 bases; junction bases not matched to a gene: 5. The CDR3 spans 15 residues. CDR1 and CDR2 from the germline V gene are SGHTA and FQGNSA. CDR3 bases: TGTGCCAGCAGCCATACAGGGGGTTTGAACACTGAAGCTTTCTTT. Protein: CASSHTGGLNTEAFF.

The V and J genes are TRBV25-1 and TRBJ2-7; tentatively, D is TRBD2 (7 bases). Per the germline V gene, CDR1 is MGHDK and CDR2 is SYGVNS. The germline V and J ends were trimmed by 8 bases and 0 bases, with 20 bases remaining between them. This CDR3 region has 16 residues. The CDR3 sequence: CASGGGAGRSSYEQYF. The DNA for the CDR3 is TGTGCCAGCGGAGGGGGGGCGGGCCGTAGCTCCTACGAGCAGTACTTC.

This clone was found a few times. The V call is TRBV4-3, the J call TRBJ2-1; D ambiguous. V was clipped by 4 bases and J by 10 bases, with 17 bases between them. The CDR3 covers 14 residues. CDR1 is LGHNA, CDR2 YSLEER, per germline. CDR3 protein: CASSPNRVRAEQFF. The DNA of the CDR3 is TGCGCCAGCAGCCCCAACCGGGTCCGGGCGGAGCAGTTCTTC.

This clone has a handful of counts. The chain combines TRBV7-2 with TRBJ2-3, with 14 positions matching TRBD2. Germline CDR1 and CDR2: SGHTA and FQGNSA. V lost 8 bases to trimming and J lost 9 bases; unmatched junction nucleotides: 10. This CDR3 is 15 amino acids long. CDR3 nucleotides: TGTGCCAGCCAGACTAGCGGGGGGGCCCTTAAGACGCAGTATTTT. The encoded protein is CASQTSGGALKTQYF.

This clone was seen a handful of times. This chain joins TRBV7-9 and TRBJ1-6; weak D call: TRBD1 (6 bases). Germline V CDR1 and CDR2: SEHNR, FQNEAQ (reference sequence). V gave up 3 bases and J gave up 5 bases, with 17 bases separating them. The CDR3 extends over 17 amino acids. The CDR3 spells CASSFPAGAEDNSPLHF. CDR3 coding DNA: TGTGCCAGCAGCTTTCCGGCGGGGGCGGAAGATAATTCACCCCTCCACTTT.

This clone was observed a handful of times. The chain employs TRBV11-2 and TRBJ2-7; no clear D. Germline V gene lookup returns CDR1 SGHAT and CDR2 FQNNGV. Trimming took 5 bases from V and 0 from J, leaving 11 bases between them. The CDR3 contains 14 residues. CDR3 in amino acids: CASSRVGNSYEQYF. The CDR3 DNA follows: TGTGCCAGCAGCCGAGTAGGGAACTCCTACGAGCAGTACTTC.

The V call is TRBV5-1, the J call TRBJ2-7; TRBD1 might be the D (7 bases). CDR1 is SGHRS, CDR2 YFSETQ, per germline. The CDR3 loop spans 14 amino acids. Trimming removed 0 bases from V and 5 bases from J, with 12 bases in between. CDR3: CASSLGQGEDEQYF. The CDR3 DNA follows: TGCGCCAGCAGCTTGGGTCAGGGGGAGGACGAGCAGTACTTC.

The chain is built from TRBV6-5 and TRBJ1-2; 8 bases are a match to TRBD1. The CDR3 length is 14 residues. The ends lost 6 bases at V and 6 bases at J; junction bases unmatched: 9. Germline V gene data show CDR1 as MNHEY and CDR2 as SVGAGI. The CDR3 coding sequence is TGTGCCAGCAGAAACGCCATGACAGGGGATGGCTACACCTTC. The encoded protein is CASRNAMTGDGYTF.

This clone was counted between two and nine times. The rearrangement joins TRBV5-1 to TRBJ2-5; tentatively, D is TRBD1 (6 bases). The CDR3 runs 15 residues. Between the trimmed V and J ends, which lost 4 bases and 3 bases, there was a span of 16 bases. The germline V gene has CDR1 SGHRS and CDR2 YFSETQ. CDR3 coding DNA: TGCGCCAGCAGCAGGACAACAGGGCTCGAAGAGACCCAGTACTTC. This codes for CASSRTTGLEETQYF.

The CDR3: CASHKGEARTGELFF. The CDR3 bases are TGCGCCAGCCATAAGGGAGAGGCCCGTACCGGGGAGCTGTTTTTT. This chain connects TRBV5-1 to TRBJ2-2, with D perhaps TRBD2 (5 bases). Trimming took off 7 bases at V and 5 bases at J, with 18 bases between the two ends. This CDR3 contains 15 residues. Germline loops: CDR1 SGHRS, CDR2 YFSETQ.

The table lists this clone with many counts. This chain links TRBV2 with TRBJ2-2; 9 bases map to TRBD1. With 7 bases clipped from V and 1 base from J, the junction kept 4 bases outside the gene matches. This CDR3 is 15 amino acids long. The germline gives CDR1 SNHLY, CDR2 FYNNEI. The CDR3 bases are TGTGCCAGCAACGGACAGGGGCGGAACACCGGGGAGCTGTTTTTT. Translated, it gives CASNGQGRNTGELFF. The variable domain in full, with the rest retrieved from reference TRBV2 and TRBJ2-2, is EPEVTQTPSHQVTQMGQEVILRCVPISNHLYFYWYRQILGQKVEFLVSFYNNEISEKSEIFDDQFSVERPDGSNFTLKIRSTKLEDSAMYFCASNGQGRNTGELFFGEGSRLTVL.

This clone was found many times. V and J are TRBV7-9 and TRBJ1-5, with TRBD1 matching over 9 bases. CDR3 length: 15 residues. Germline loops: CDR1 SEHNR, CDR2 FQNEAQ (reference sequence). Trimming cost V 4 bases and J 11 bases; bases outside gene matches: 12. The CDR3 region has the DNA TGTGCCAGCAGCTCAGGGGGACAGGGAGTAGGGGCCCAGCATTTT. Amino acid sequence: CASSSGGQGVGAQHF.

This clone has just a few counts. The V call is TRBV18, the J call TRBJ2-7; possibly TRBD1 for D (6 bases). Trimming left V 3 bases short and J 3 bases short, with 9 bases between. The germline V gene has CDR1 KGHSH and CDR2 LQKENI. The CDR3 covers 13 residues. Written as DNA, the CDR3 is TGTGCCAGCTCACCGGTAGGGGGCTACGAGCAGTACTTC. Protein: CASSPVGGYEQYF.

A few counts support this clone. Being one base from a much bigger clone, this may be a read error. The V gene is TRBV5-4, the J gene TRBJ2-5; TRBD1 aligns across 9 bases. Germline V lookup: CDR1 SGHNT, CDR2 YYREEE (reference sequence). Trimming removed 0 bases from V and 4 bases from J; junction bases left unmatched: 1. CDR3 length: 14 residues. The CDR3 nucleotides read TGTGCCAGCAGCTTGGACAGGGGGCGAGAGACCCAGTACTTC. It specifies CASSLDRGRETQYF.

A single count supports this clone. V is TRBV11-2 and J is TRBJ2-7; D is possibly TRBD1 (6 bases). With 0 bases removed from V and 5 bases from J, the gap between germline ends came to 20 bases. The CDR3 covers 17 residues. The V gene's germline CDR1 is SGHAT and CDR2 FQNNGV. CDR3 in amino acids: CASSLDRFRSGGHEQYF. The CDR3 DNA reads as TGTGCCAGCAGCTTAGATCGATTCCGCAGTGGGGGCCACGAGCAGTACTTC.

CDR3 residues: CASRNYNEQFF. The CDR3 bases are TGTGCCAGCAGGAACTACAATGAGCAGTTCTTC. The genes are TRBV2 and TRBJ2-1; no definite D call. Trimming left V 6 bases short and J 3 bases short, with 3 bases between. Germline V lookup: CDR1 SNHLY, CDR2 FYNNEI. The CDR3 is made up of 11 amino acids.

The chain carries TRBV11-2 and TRBJ2-2; 12 bases agree with TRBD1. CDR1 is SGHAT, CDR2 FQNNGV, per germline. CDR3 length equals 15 residues. Losses at the gene ends were 5 bases for V and 6 bases for J; bases not matched to a gene: 4. Here the CDR3 DNA reads TGTGCCAGCAGCCCGGGACAGGGGGCATCCGGGGAGCTGTTTTTT. Its protein product is CASSPGQGASGELFF.

This clone showed up many times. The rearrangement uses TRBV18 and TRBJ1-6, with D maybe TRBD1 (5 bases). The CDR3 is 15 residues long. The germline gives CDR1 KGHSH, CDR2 LQKENI. The V and J ends lost 3 bases and 7 bases respectively, with 13 bases between them. CDR3 bases: TGTGCCAGCTCACCCGGCAGGGAGGAGAATTCACCCCTCCACTTT. This codes for CASSPGREENSPLHF.

This clone has more than one count but fewer than ten. This chain connects TRBV4-3 to TRBJ2-5; 11 bases are a match to TRBD2. This CDR3 is built from 15 residues. Germline-derived CDR1 and CDR2 are LGHNA and YSLEER. J gave up 3 bases and V 4 bases, and 4 bases lay outside the gene matches. CDR3 amino acids: CASSPTLAGEETQYF. CDR3 DNA sequence: TGCGCCAGCAGCCCCACACTAGCGGGGGAAGAGACCCAGTACTTC.